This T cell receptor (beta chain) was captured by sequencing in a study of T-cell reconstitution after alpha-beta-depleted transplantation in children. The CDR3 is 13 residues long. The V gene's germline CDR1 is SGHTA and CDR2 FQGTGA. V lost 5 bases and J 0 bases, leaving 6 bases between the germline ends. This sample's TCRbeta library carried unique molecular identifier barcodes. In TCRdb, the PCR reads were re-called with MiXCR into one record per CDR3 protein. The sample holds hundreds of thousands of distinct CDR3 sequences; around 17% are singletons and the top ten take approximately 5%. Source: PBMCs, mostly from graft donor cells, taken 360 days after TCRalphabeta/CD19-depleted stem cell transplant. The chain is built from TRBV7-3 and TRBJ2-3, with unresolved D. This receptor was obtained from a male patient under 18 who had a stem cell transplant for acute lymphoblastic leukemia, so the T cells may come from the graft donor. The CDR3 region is CASSASSTDTQYF. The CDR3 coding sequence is TGTGCCAGCAGCGCCTCTAGCACAGATACGCAGTATTTT. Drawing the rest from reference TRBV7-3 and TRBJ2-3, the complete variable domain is GAGVSQTPSNKVTEKGKYVELRCDPISGHTALYWYRQSLGQGPEFLIYFQGTGAADDSGLPNDRFFAVRPEGSVSTLKIQRTERGDSAVYLCASSASSTDTQYFGPGTRLTVL.